Listed here is a single T cell receptor (beta chain). The source of the sample is a study of shared clonotypes between healthy human individuals. Study-wide background: Donor composition was a couple of women and a few men, aged 18 to 49.

Template amounts of about 270 ng DNA, tens of thousands of T cell genomes, were employed in unsorted PBMC replicate PCRs. TCRdb keeps only in-frame clones here, not all; method: immunoSEQ multiplex PCR. The sample includes about 600,000 clones, around 77% of them seen just once. The length of the CDR3 is 13 residues. V lost 2 bases to trimming and J lost 6 bases, with 8 bases between them. In germline, CDR1 is MNHEY, CDR2 SMNVEV (reference sequence). V is TRBV27 and J is TRBJ1-5, with no clear D. This clonotype originated in a woman between 40 and 55 years old in good health. Some clones in this sample may be carry-over from other donors' samples. The specimen was PBMCs. CDR3 in amino acids: CASSLGPFQPQHF. The CDR3 DNA reads TGTGCCAGCAGTTTAGGCCCTTTTCAGCCCCAGCATTTT.